This TCR beta chain was recovered during a study of cytomegalovirus exposure and HLA in healthy donors. Overall study: Earlier, 180 million or so T cells were analyzed, and about 120 million unique TCR beta sequences were found among them.

Germline CDR1 is SGHDT and CDR2 is YYEEEE. Trimming cost V 2 bases and J 1 base; bases outside gene matches: 2. The CDR3 spans 15 residues. Primers for the PCR totalled 60 Vbeta and 13 Jbeta. Using immunoSEQ multiplex PCR, the repertoire was profiled, and TCRdb retains in-frame clones only, with some absent. This table holds approximately 130,000 clones, around 74% found once. The sequenced sample consisted of PBMCs. This chain joins TRBV5-6 and TRBJ2-3; TRBD2 aligns across 9 bases. This receptor was taken from a man in his thirties or forties in good health and CMV-seronegative. The CDR3 DNA is TGTGCCAGCAGCTTACTAGCGGGCGGCACAGATACGCAGTATTTT. This codes for CASSLLAGGTDTQYF. Together with reference TRBV5-6 and TRBJ2-3, the CDR3 gives the full variable domain: DAGVTQSPTHLIKTRGQQVTLRCSPKSGHDTVSWYQQALGQGPQFIFQYYEEEERQRGNFPDRFSGHQFPNYSSELNVNALLLGDSALYLCASSLLAGGTDTQYFGPGTRLTVL.